This TCR beta chain was captured by sequencing in a study of blood T cell repertoires in COVID-19. The wider study: The United States, Italy and Spain provided the acute and convalescent COVID-19 samples.

Assay: immunoSEQ multiplex PCR; the TCRdb copy retains only in-frame clones and omits some. Of more than 250,000 clones in the sample, around 89% were seen once. Trimming cost V 3 bases and J 4 bases; bases outside gene matches: 6. In germline, CDR1 is MNHNS, CDR2 SASEGT. There are 16 residues in the CDR3. Followed longitudinally, the Seattle patients had been enrolled during active infection. The chain recombines TRBV6-1 with TRBJ2-2, with 9 bases fitting TRBD1. Sequencing input: peripheral blood. This TCR came from a woman aged 25-40 years with COVID-19, enrolled during active disease. As DNA, the CDR3 is TGTGCCAGCAGTGATATTGGGACAGGGTCCACCGGGGAGCTGTTTTTT. Amino acid sequence: CASSDIGTGSTGELFF.